One and the same sample provided the 26 T cell receptor beta chains below, sequenced in a study of T cells in Graves' hyperthyroidism and ophthalmopathy. Amplification targeted TCR beta CDR3 regions from RNA transcripts. An initial round of RT-PCR targeting the TCR CDR3 relied on the HTBI primer set. TCRdb reprocessed the multiplex PCR reads via MiXCR and lists one record per CDR3 protein. Here the sample spans a few hundred thousand distinct CDR3 sequences, roughly 18% being singletons. The sequenced sample was blood. These receptors all come from a woman aged 45 to 65 with Graves' hyperthyroidism.

The sample holds many counts of this clonotype. This chain joins TRBV28 and TRBJ1-2; 7 nucleotides align to TRBD1. The CDR3 is 14 residues long. In germline, CDR1 is MDHEN, CDR2 SYDVKM. V shed 4 bases, J shed 6 bases, and the junction held 8 bases outside the gene matches. In DNA, the CDR3 is TGTGCCAGCAGTTGGGCGACAGGGACCCATGGCTACACCTTC. Its protein product is CASSWATGTHGYTF.

This clonotype was observed at least ten times. The chain combines TRBV20-1 with TRBJ1-1; no definite D call. The germline V gene encodes CDR1 DFQATT and CDR2 SNEGSKA (reference sequence). The CDR3 is 12 residues long. V was trimmed by 3 bases and J by 2 bases, leaving 7 bases between them. Here the CDR3 DNA reads TGCAGTGCTAGTATCGAAAACACTGAAGCTTTCTTT. Translated: CSASIENTEAFF.

The rearrangement links TRBV28 to TRBJ1-2, with 9 bases fitting TRBD1. Trimming at V came to 2 bases and at J to 8 bases, leaving 18 bases not matched to a gene. This CDR3 is 18 amino acids long. The germline V gene encodes CDR1 MDHEN and CDR2 SYDVKM. CDR3 sequence reads: CASSLGKRTGEILGGYTF. The CDR3 DNA reads as TGTGCCAGCAGTTTAGGAAAAAGGACAGGGGAGATTCTAGGAGGCTACACCTTC.

This clonotype occurred many times. The chain uses TRBV5-6 and TRBJ2-5, with 9 bases that match TRBD2. From germline, CDR1 is SGHDT and CDR2 YYEEEE. J lost 0 bases, V lost 4 bases, and 4 bases had no gene match. The CDR3 runs 15 residues. CDR3 coding DNA: TGTGCCAGCAGCCCACCTAGCGGGGACCAAGAGACCCAGTACTTC. Its protein is CASSPPSGDQETQYF.

The J gene is TRBJ1-4, the V gene TRBV5-5; D gene ambiguous. The CDR3 runs 15 residues. Germline-derived CDR1 and CDR2 are SGHKS and YYEKEE (reference sequence). V shed 4 bases and J shed 0 bases, with 10 bases lying between them. The chain's CDR3 is CASSPRFPTNEKLFF. For the CDR3, the DNA is TGTGCCAGCAGCCCCAGATTTCCAACTAATGAAAAACTGTTTTTT. Complete variable domain (other parts from reference TRBV5-5 and TRBJ1-4): DAGVTQSPTHLIKTRGQQVTLRCSPISGHKSVSWYQQVLGQGPQFIFQYYEKEERGRGNFPDRFSARQFPNYSSELNVNALLLGDSALYLCASSPRFPTNEKLFFGSGTQLSVL.

The chain carries TRBV20-1 and TRBJ2-3; 10 bases map to TRBD2. The CDR3 is 16 residues long. J was trimmed by 4 bases and V by 0 bases; bases with no gene match: 7. CDR1 is DFQATT and CDR2 is SNEGSKA in the germline V gene (reference sequence). This chain's CDR3 is CSARESAGGPPDTQYF. CDR3 DNA: TGCAGTGCTAGAGAGTCAGCGGGAGGGCCGCCAGATACGCAGTATTTT.

V and J are TRBV29-1 and TRBJ2-1; 10 bases match TRBD1. Per germline, CDR1 SQVTM and CDR2 ANQGSEA. The CDR3 has 14 amino acids. V lost 8 bases, J lost 4 bases, and 8 bases stayed unmatched. CDR3 in amino acids: CSIRWTGGYNEQFF. The CDR3 DNA reads as TGCAGCATCAGATGGACAGGGGGTTACAATGAGCAGTTCTTC.

This clonotype came up a few times. The chain carries TRBV20-1 and TRBJ2-3; 10 bases match TRBD1. V shed 5 bases and J 2 bases; nucleotides not matched to a gene: 16. This CDR3 region has 18 residues. Per the germline V gene, CDR1 is DFQATT and CDR2 is SNEGSKA (reference sequence). CDR3 sequence: CSARVPGQGQGLTDTQYF. The CDR3 DNA sequence: TGCAGTGCTCGGGTCCCGGGACAGGGGCAGGGTCTCACAGATACGCAGTATTTT.

This clonotype was detected ten times or more. The V gene is TRBV9, the J gene TRBJ2-1, with TRBD1 matching 9 bases. CDR1 is SGDLS and CDR2 is YYNGEE in the germline V gene. Unmatched junction bases numbered 9, after V lost 2 bases and J lost 6 bases. This CDR3 has 16 residues. The CDR3 sequence: CASSVSGTGMGNEQFF. CDR3 DNA sequence: TGTGCCAGCAGCGTTTCGGGGACAGGGATGGGCAATGAGCAGTTCTTC.

There are many counts of this clonotype. V gene TRBV7-2 combines with J gene TRBJ1-1; D remains ambiguous. The V gene lost 5 bases and the J gene lost 2 bases, with 15 bases spanning the gap. The germline V gene encodes CDR1 SGHTA and CDR2 FQGNSA. The CDR3 sequence is 15 residues long. The CDR3 protein is CASSPQARTNTEAFF. The CDR3 coding sequence is TGTGCCAGCAGCCCTCAAGCCCGCACCAACACTGAAGCTTTCTTT.

This chain connects TRBV6-1 to TRBJ2-3, with 8 bases lining up with TRBD2. The CDR3 covers 15 residues. V trimming: 1 base; J trimming: 7 bases; junction bases outside the gene matches: 7. Per the germline V gene, CDR1 is MNHNS and CDR2 is SASEGT. The CDR3 loop is CASSEGAGAGNTQYF. The CDR3 DNA sequence: TGTGCCAGCAGTGAAGGAGCGGGAGCGGGGAATACGCAGTATTTT.

The V gene is TRBV28, the J gene TRBJ2-1; tentative D call: TRBD2 (6 bases). Trimming removed 5 bases from V and 8 bases from J, with 25 bases in between. This CDR3 is built from 17 residues. Germline assignment: CDR1 MDHEN and CDR2 SYDVKM. CDR3 residues: CASSALRASASGDEQFF. CDR3 DNA sequence: TGTGCCAGCAGTGCTCTTAGGGCTAGCGCTTCCGGCGATGAGCAGTTCTTC.

The rearrangement links TRBV7-3 to TRBJ1-1; maybe TRBD1 (6 bases). The V gene lost 5 bases and the J gene lost 0 bases, with 19 bases spanning the gap. Germline CDR1 is SGHTA and CDR2 is FQGTGA. The CDR3 covers 17 residues. For the CDR3, the DNA is TGTGCCAGCAGCAACCACATGCTACAGGGATTGAACACTGAAGCTTTCTTT. Its translation: CASSNHMLQGLNTEAFF.

V gene TRBV28 combines with J gene TRBJ2-7; 10 positions match TRBD1. Germline CDR1 and CDR2: MDHEN and SYDVKM. Trimming removed 6 bases from V and 3 bases from J; junction bases left unmatched: 8. The CDR3 totals 15 residues. The CDR3 loop reads CASSPGTGVGYEQYF. Written as DNA, the CDR3 is TGTGCCAGCAGCCCGGGGACAGGGGTTGGCTACGAGCAGTACTTC.

This clonotype was counted many times. DNA for the CDR3: TGTGCTAGTGAGATAGGAGGGGGCGGGAGCACAGATACGCAGTATTTT. Encoded protein: CASEIGGGGSTDTQYF. The V call is TRBV12-5, the J call TRBJ2-3; D perhaps matches TRBD1 (7 bases). The germline V gene has CDR1 LGHNT and CDR2 FRNRAP. This CDR3 contains 16 residues. Trimming removed 7 bases at V and 0 bases at J, with 17 bases between.

This clonotype was observed a single time. This chain connects TRBV4-2 to TRBJ2-3; D might be TRBD2 (6 bases). V lost 4 bases and J 3 bases, leaving 14 bases between the germline ends. Germline V gene sequence: CDR1 LGHNA, CDR2 YNFKEQ. CDR3 size: 15 residues. The CDR3 DNA reads TGTGCCAGCAGCCTTCGACTAGGGGAGACAGATACGCAGTATTTT. Residues: CASSLRLGETDTQYF.

This clonotype appeared many times. The rearrangement links TRBV7-8 to TRBJ2-3; TRBD2 agrees at 7 bases. V lost 1 base, J lost 5 bases, and 21 bases stayed unmatched. CDR1 is SGHVS and CDR2 is FQNEAQ in the germline V gene. The CDR3 is made up of 20 amino acids. The CDR3 here is CASSLVASGTILPTQDTQYF. CDR3 DNA sequence: TGTGCCAGCAGCTTAGTGGCTAGCGGAACCATATTGCCCACCCAAGATACGCAGTATTTT. Supplemented by reference TRBV7-8 and TRBJ2-3, the full variable domain reads GAGVSQSPRYKVAKRGQDVALRCDPISGHVSLFWYQQALGQGPEFLTYFQNEAQLDKSGLPSDRFFAERPEGSVSTLKIQRTQQEDSAVYLCASSLVASGTILPTQDTQYFGPGTRLTVL.

In the case of this clonotype: Possible read error: a much larger clone is one base away. The chain joins TRBV3-1 to TRBJ1-5; D gene uncertain. Germline V lookup: CDR1 LGHDT, CDR2 YNNKEL (reference sequence). The CDR3 length is 17 residues. CDR3 residues: CASSQYPKDGSNQPKHF. CDR3 nucleotide sequence: TGTGCCAGCAGCCAATACCCCAAAGACGGGAGCAATCAGCCCAAGCATTTT.

This clonotype was counted ten times or more. The chain couples TRBV6-5 to TRBJ1-5; D is ambiguous. The CDR3 loop spans 14 amino acids. CDR1 and CDR2 (germline): MNHEY, SVGAGI. V lost 2 bases and J lost 2, with 7 bases in between. The CDR3 coding sequence is TGTGCCAGCAGTTACGGGAGAGGCAATCAGCCCCAGCATTTT. This codes for CASSYGRGNQPQHF.

This clonotype turned up a few times. This rearrangement joins TRBV5-4 to TRBJ2-2; D unclear. V was clipped by 0 bases and J by 8 bases, with 8 bases between them. Germline CDR1 SGHNT, CDR2 YYREEE (reference sequence). CDR3 length equals 13 residues. CDR3 nucleotide sequence: TGTGCCAGCAGCTTGGTTGATTCTGGGGAGCTGTTTTTT. Protein: CASSLVDSGELFF.

The chain couples TRBV29-1 to TRBJ1-1, with D possibly TRBD1 on 6 matching bases. The germline gives CDR1 SQVTM, CDR2 ANQGSEA. Trimming removed 8 bases from V and 11 bases from J, with 18 bases in between. The CDR3 length is 11 residues. CDR3 protein: CSTSGGGAAFF. The CDR3, as DNA: TGCAGCACCTCGGGGGGGGGGGCGGCTTTCTTT. Combining the CDR3 with reference TRBV29-1 and TRBJ1-1 gives the whole variable domain SAVISQKPSRDICQRGTSLTIQCQVDSQVTMMFWYRQQPGQSLTLIATANQGSEATYESGFVIDKFPISRPNLTFSTLTVSNMSPEDSSIYLCSTSGGGAAFFGQGTRLTVV.

The rearrangement links TRBV3-1 to TRBJ2-1; 9 bases line up with TRBD1. Per germline, CDR1 LGHDT and CDR2 YNNKEL (reference sequence). This CDR3 region has 15 residues. Losses at the gene ends were 6 bases for V and 8 bases for J; bases not matched to a gene: 11. The CDR3 region is CASSRTGGAGDEQFF. CDR3 in DNA: TGTGCCAGCAGTCGAACAGGGGGCGCGGGGGATGAGCAGTTCTTC.

This chain links TRBV9 with TRBJ2-7; D tentatively fits TRBD1 or TRBD2 (5 bases each). The CDR3 runs to 14 residues. In germline, CDR1 is SGDLS, CDR2 YYNGEE. V shed 3 bases and J shed 2 bases, with 12 bases lying between them. The CDR3 spells CASSAGTTTYEQYF. CDR3 bases: TGTGCCAGCAGCGCCGGGACCACAACCTACGAGCAGTACTTC.

This clonotype has ten or more counts. The V and J genes are TRBV5-5 and TRBJ2-1, with 8 bases that match TRBD2. CDR1 SGHKS and CDR2 YYEKEE come from the germline V gene (reference sequence). J gave up 10 bases and V 4 bases, and 10 bases lay outside the gene matches. The CDR3 length is 14 residues. The CDR3 loop is CASSGGLGIREQFF. The CDR3, as DNA: TGTGCCAGCAGCGGGGGACTAGGGATAAGAGAGCAGTTCTTC.

There are many counts of this clonotype. The chain recombines TRBV6-2 or TRBV6-3 with TRBJ2-3; D is unclear. The CDR3 spans 16 residues. Germline-derived CDR1 and CDR2 are MNHEY and SVGEGT. V lost 8 bases and J 1 base, leaving 19 bases between the germline ends. CDR3 loop: CASSHGLNRGTDTQYF. In nucleotides, the CDR3 is TGTGCCAGCTCACATGGGCTCAACCGGGGCACAGATACGCAGTATTTT.

The CDR3 DNA follows: TGTGCCAGCAGTACTGATCCGCGCTACGAGCAGTACTTC. This codes for CASSTDPRYEQYF. The chain has TRBV12-3 or TRBV12-4 and TRBJ2-7; D gene ambiguous. This CDR3 has 13 amino acids. Trimming cost V 5 bases and J 3 bases, with 11 bases left between them.